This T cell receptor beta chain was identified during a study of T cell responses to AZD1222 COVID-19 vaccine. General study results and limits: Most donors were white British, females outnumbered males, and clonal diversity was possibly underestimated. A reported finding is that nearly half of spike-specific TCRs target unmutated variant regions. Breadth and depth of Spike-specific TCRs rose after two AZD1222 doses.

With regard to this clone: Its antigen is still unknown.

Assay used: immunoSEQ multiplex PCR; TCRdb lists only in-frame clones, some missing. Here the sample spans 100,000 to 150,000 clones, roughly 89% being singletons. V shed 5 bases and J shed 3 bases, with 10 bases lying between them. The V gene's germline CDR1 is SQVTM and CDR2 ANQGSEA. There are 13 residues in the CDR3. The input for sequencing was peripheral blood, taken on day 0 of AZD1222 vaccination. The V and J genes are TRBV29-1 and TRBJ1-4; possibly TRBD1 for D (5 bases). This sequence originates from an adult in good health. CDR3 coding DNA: TGCAGCGTTAGAAGGGGATCTAATGAAAAACTGTTTTTT. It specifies CSVRRGSNEKLFF.